The subject of this entry is one T cell receptor (beta chain). Source study methods: Cell counts per sample came from amplifying reference gene primers. Method: immunoSEQ multiplex PCR; TCRdb's copy keeps in-frame clones and lacks some. V, J and clone size are taken as reported in that table, and D and trimming were inferred from the DNA itself. The sample contains roughly 170,000 clones, approximately 86% of which appear only once. The data are from a study of blood T cell repertoires in COVID-19. Whole-study context: COVID-19 samples from acute and convalescent phases originated in the United States, Italy and Spain.

CDR1 and CDR2 from the germline V gene are LGHDT and YNNKEL (reference sequence). CDR3 length equals 12 residues. The V end lost 2 bases, the J end lost 11 bases, and 12 bases lay between the germline ends. Two negative PCRs, clearance, or symptom resolution characterized the recovered Cohort 3 donors. Sequenced material: PBMCs or T cells enriched from blood (not recorded which). The chain employs TRBV3-1 (or the pseudogene TRBV3-2) and TRBJ1-1; possible D gene TRBD1, 5 bases. The sequence was obtained from a man aged 55 to 70 who had recovered from COVID-19. Written as DNA, the CDR3 is TGTGCCAGCAGCCAAAGACAGTATCGGGCTTTCTTT. It specifies CASSQRQYRAFF.